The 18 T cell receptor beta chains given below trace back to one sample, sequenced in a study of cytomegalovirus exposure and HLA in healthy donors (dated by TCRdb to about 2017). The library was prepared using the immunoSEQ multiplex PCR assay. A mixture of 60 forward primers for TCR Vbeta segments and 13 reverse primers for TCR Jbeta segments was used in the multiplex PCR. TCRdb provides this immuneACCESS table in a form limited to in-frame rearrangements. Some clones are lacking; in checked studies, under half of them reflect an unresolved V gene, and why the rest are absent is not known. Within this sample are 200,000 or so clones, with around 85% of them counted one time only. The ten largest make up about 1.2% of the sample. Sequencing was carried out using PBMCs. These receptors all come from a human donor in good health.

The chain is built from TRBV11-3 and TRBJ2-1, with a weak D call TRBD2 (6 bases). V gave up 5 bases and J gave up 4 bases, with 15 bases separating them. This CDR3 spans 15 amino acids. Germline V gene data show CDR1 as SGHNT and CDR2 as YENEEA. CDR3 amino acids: CASSHRESKYNEQFF. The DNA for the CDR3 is TGTGCCAGCAGCCATCGGGAGTCTAAATACAATGAGCAGTTCTTC. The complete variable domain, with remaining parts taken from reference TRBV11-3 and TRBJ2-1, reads EAGVVQSPRYKIIEKKQPVAFWCNPISGHNTLYWYLQNLGQGPELLIRYENEEAVDDSQLPKDRFSAERLKGVDSTLKIQPAELGDSAVYLCASSHRESKYNEQFFGPGTRLTVL.

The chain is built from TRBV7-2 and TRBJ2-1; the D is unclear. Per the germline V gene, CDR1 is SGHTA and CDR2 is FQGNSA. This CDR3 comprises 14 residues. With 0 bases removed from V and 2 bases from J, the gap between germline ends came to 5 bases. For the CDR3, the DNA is TGTGCCAGCAGCTTAGCCGTTCCCTACAATGAGCAGTTCTTC. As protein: CASSLAVPYNEQFF.

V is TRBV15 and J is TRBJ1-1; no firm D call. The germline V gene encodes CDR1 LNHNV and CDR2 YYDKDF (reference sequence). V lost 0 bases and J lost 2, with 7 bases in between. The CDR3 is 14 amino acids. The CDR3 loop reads CATSRERVNTEAFF. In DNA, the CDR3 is TGTGCCACCAGCAGAGAACGGGTTAACACTGAAGCTTTCTTT.

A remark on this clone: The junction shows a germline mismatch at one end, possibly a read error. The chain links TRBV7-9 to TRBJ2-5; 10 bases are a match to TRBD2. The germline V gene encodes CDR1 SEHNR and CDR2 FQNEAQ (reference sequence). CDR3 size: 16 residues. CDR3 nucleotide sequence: TGTTCCAGCAGCATTTACCTAGCGGGAGTTAAAGAGACCCAGTACTTC. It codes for CSSSIYLAGVKETQYF.

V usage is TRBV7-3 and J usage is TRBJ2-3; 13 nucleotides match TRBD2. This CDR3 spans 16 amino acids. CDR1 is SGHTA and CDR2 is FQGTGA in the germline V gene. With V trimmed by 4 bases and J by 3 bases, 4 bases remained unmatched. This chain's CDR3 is CASSSGTSGITDTQYF. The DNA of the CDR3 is TGTGCCAGCAGCTCCGGGACTAGCGGGATTACAGATACGCAGTATTTT.

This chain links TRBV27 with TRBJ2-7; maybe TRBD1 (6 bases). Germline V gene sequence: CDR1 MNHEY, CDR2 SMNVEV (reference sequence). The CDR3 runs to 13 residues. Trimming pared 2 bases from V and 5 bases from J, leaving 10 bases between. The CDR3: CASSLNRAHEQYF. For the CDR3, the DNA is TGTGCCAGCAGTTTAAACAGGGCCCACGAGCAGTACTTC.

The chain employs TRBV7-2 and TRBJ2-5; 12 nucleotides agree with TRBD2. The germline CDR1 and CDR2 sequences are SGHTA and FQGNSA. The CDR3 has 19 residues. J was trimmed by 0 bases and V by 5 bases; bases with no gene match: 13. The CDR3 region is CASSPDPGLAGLYQETQYF. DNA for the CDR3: TGTGCCAGCAGCCCCGACCCGGGACTAGCGGGCCTGTACCAAGAGACCCAGTACTTC.

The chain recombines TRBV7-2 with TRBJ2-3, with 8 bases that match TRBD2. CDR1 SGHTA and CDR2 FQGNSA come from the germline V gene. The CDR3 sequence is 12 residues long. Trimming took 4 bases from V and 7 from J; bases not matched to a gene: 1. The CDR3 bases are TGTGCCAGCAGCTCGGGAGGGTATACGCAGTATTTT. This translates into CASSSGGYTQYF.

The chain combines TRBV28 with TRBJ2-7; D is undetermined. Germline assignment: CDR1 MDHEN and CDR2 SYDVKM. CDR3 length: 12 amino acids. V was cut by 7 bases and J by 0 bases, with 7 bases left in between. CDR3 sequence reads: CASTTVSYEQYF. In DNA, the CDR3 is TGTGCCAGCACTACAGTCTCCTACGAGCAGTACTTC.

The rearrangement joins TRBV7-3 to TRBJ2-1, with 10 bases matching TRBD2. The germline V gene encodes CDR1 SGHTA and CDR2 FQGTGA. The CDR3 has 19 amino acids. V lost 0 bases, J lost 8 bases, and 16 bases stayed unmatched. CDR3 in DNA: TGTGCCAGCAGCTTAACGTCTTTGGGCCTAGCGGGAGTTTATCATGAGCAGTTCTTC. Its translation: CASSLTSLGLAGVYHEQFF.

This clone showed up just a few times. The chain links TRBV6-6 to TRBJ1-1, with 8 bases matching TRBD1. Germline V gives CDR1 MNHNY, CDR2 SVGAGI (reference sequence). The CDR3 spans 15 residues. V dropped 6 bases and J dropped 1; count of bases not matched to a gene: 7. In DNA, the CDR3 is TGTGCCAGCAGAAAACGGACAGGGACGAACACTGAAGCTTTCTTT. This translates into CASRKRTGTNTEAFF.

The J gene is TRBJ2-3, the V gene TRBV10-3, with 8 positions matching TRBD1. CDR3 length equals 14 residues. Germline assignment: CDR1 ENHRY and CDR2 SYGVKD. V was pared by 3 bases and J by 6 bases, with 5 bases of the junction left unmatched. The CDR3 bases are TGTGCCATCAGTGAACAGGGGGTTGGGGATACGCAGTATTTT. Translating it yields CAISEQGVGDTQYF.

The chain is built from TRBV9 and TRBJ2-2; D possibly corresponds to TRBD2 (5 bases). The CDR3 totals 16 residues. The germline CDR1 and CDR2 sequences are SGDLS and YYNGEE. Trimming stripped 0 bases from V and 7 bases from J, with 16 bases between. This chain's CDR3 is CASSVVAGRVNGELFF. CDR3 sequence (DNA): TGTGCCAGCAGCGTAGTGGCTGGGCGGGTAAACGGGGAGCTGTTTTTT.

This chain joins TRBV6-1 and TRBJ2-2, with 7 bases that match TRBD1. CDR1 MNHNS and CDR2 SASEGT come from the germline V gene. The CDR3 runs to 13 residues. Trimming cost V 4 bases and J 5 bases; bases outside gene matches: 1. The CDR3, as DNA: TGTGCCAGCAGTGTACAGGGGACCGGGGAGCTGTTTTTT. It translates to CASSVQGTGELFF.

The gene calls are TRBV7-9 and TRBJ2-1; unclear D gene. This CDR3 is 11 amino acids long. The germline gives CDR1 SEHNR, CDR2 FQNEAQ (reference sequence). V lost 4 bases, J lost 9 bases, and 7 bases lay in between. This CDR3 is CASSSNFEQFF. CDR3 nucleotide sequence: TGTGCCAGCAGCTCAAACTTTGAGCAGTTCTTC.

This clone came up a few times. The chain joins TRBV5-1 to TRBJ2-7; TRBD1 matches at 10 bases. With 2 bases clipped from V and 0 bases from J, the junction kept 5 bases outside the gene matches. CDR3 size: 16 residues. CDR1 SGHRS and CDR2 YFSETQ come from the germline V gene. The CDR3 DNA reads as TGCGCCAGCAGCTTATCCGGGACAGGGGACTCCTACGAGCAGTACTTC. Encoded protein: CASSLSGTGDSYEQYF.

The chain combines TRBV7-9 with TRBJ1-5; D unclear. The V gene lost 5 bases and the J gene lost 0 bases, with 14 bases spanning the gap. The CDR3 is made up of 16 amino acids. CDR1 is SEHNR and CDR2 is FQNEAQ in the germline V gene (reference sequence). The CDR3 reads CASSPGQLLSNQPQHF. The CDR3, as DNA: TGTGCCAGCAGCCCAGGTCAACTTCTTAGCAATCAGCCCCAGCATTTT.

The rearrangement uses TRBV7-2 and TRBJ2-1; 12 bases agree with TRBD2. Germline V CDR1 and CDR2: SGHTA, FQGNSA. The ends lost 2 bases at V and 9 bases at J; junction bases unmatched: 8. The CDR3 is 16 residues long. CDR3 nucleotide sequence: TGTGCCAGCAGCTTAAGACTAGCGGGAGCATCAGGTGAGCAGTTCTTC. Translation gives CASSLRLAGASGEQFF.